The text below deals with one T cell receptor beta chain. Its antigen is still unknown. The data were obtained in a study of cytomegalovirus exposure and HLA in healthy donors. The PCR had 60 Vbeta and 13 Jbeta primers. The table came from immunoSEQ multiplex PCR; TCRdb's copy has only in-frame clones and leaves some out. This sample has more than 100,000 clones, with around 72% found just once. Broader study findings: In vitro, a few CMV-associated chains proved specific for CMV antigens. In a later analysis, a genetic analysis reported fewer productive-TCR N-insertions in an Asian-associated ancestry cluster than the cohort average. Accurate prediction of most subjects' HLA-A and HLA-B alleles from TCR beta sequences was reported. A later analysis found that most CMV-associated TCR beta chains appeared HLA-restricted.

Germline-derived CDR1 and CDR2 are SGHTA and FQGNSA. The length of the CDR3 is 16 residues. The germline V and J ends were trimmed by 1 base and 7 bases, with 17 bases remaining between them. The specimen was PBMCs. This sequence originates from a man aged 50 or older in good health and CMV-seropositive. V gene TRBV7-2 combines with J gene TRBJ2-1; possible D gene TRBD2, 5 bases. CDR3 coding DNA: TGTGCCAGCAGCTTAGTCGGCGGGTCCCTGGGGAATGAGCAGTTCTTC. Protein sequence: CASSLVGGSLGNEQFF.